These T cell receptor beta chains were read from a single sample in a study of OX40 agonist ivuxolimab in advanced cancers. TCRdb keeps only in-frame clones here, not all; method: immunoSEQ multiplex PCR. This table holds 65,000 to 70,000 clones, 90% found once. The starting material was CD4+ or CD8+ T cells sorted from blood, obtained in a trial of the OX40 agonist ivuxolimab. These receptors were taken from an adult with an advanced solid tumor such as melanoma, head and neck, liver or kidney cancer. Each CDR3 is given with its conserved first and last residue. D genes are given only for firm matches.

D gene	V gene	J gene	CDR3 protein	CDR3 DNA
-	TRBV5-4	TRBJ1-1	CASSLGPRGRNTEAFF	TGTGCCAGCAGCTTGGGCCCTCGGGGGAGGAACACTGAAGCTTTCTTT
TRBD2	TRBV28	TRBJ2-3	CASSLGGSGTDTQYF	TGTGCCAGCAGTTTGGGCGGGAGTGGCACAGATACGCAGTATTTT
-	TRBV27	TRBJ2-7	CASSKPGAHSYEQYF	TGTGCCAGCAGTAAACCAGGGGCCCACTCCTACGAGCAGTACTTC
-	TRBV7-3	TRBJ2-1	CASSYPGATYLF	TGTGCCAGCAGCTACCCCGGCGCCACATATCTCTTC
TRBD2	TRBV29-1	TRBJ2-1	CSVEGGRWGGRAYNEQFF	TGCAGCGTTGAAGGGGGAAGGTGGGGCGGGAGGGCCTACAATGAGCAGTTCTTC
-	TRBV19	TRBJ2-2	CASSRQNTGELFF	TGTGCCAGTAGTAGACAAAACACCGGGGAGCTGTTTTTT
-	TRBV4-3	TRBJ2-1	CASSHETLGGRSLGEQFF	TGCGCCAGCAGCCACGAAACCCTGGGGGGACGGTCCTTGGGTGAGCAGTTCTTC
-	TRBV11-3	TRBJ2-5	CASSGRGESGTQYF	TGTGCCAGCAGCGGTCGCGGGGAATCGGGGACCCAGTACTTC
-	TRBV28	TRBJ1-4	CASSLYATLDNEKLFF	TGTGCCAGCAGTTTATACGCCACGTTGGATAATGAAAAACTGTTTTTT
TRBD2	TRBV11-3	TRBJ2-7	CASSLVWSSGTGSYEQYF	TGTGCCAGCAGCTTAGTCTGGTCTAGCGGGACGGGCTCCTACGAGCAGTACTTC
TRBD2	TRBV28	TRBJ2-7	CASSFSGGTRRTYEQYF	TGTGCCAGCAGTTTTTCCGGAGGGACTAGACGGACCTACGAGCAGTACTTC
-	TRBV28	TRBJ2-3	CASSLDRFLSTDTQYF	TGTGCCAGCAGCCTCGACAGATTTTTAAGCACAGATACGCAGTATTTT
-	TRBV7-9	TRBJ2-2	CASSPNRRNTGELFF	TGTGCCAGCAGCCCCAACCGCAGGAACACCGGGGAGCTGTTTTTT
-	TRBV7-9	TRBJ2-5	CASSLASGKGTQYF	TGTGCCAGCAGCTTAGCGTCAGGGAAGGGGACCCAGTACTTC
-	TRBV7-9	TRBJ1-2	CASSLATDSYGYTF	TGTGCCAGCAGCTTAGCGACGGATAGCTATGGCTACACCTTC